The rows below give T cell receptor beta chains drawn from one sample of a study of OX40 agonist ivuxolimab in advanced cancers. Repertoires were generated with immunoSEQ multiplex PCR, while TCRdb's copy carries only in-frame clones and drops some. The sample includes roughly 80,000 clones, 85% to 95% seen only once; the top ten take approximately 0.7%. The sequencing used CD4+ or CD8+ T cells sorted from blood, collected in a trial of the OX40 agonist ivuxolimab. The receptors were sampled from an adult with an advanced solid tumor such as melanoma, head and neck, liver or kidney cancer. CDR3s include the opening cysteine and the closing phenylalanine or tryptophan.

length	V	J	CDR3
13	TRBV6-1	TRBJ2-4	CASSAAERGIQYF
15	TRBV9	TRBJ1-5	CASSGGTGEWQPQHF
15	TRBV5-1	TRBJ2-2	CASSWGLRKTGELFF
17	TRBV5-1	TRBJ1-2	CASSLARQGAEGYGYTF
15	TRBV7-9	TRBJ2-5	CASSRIGTSEETQYF
14	TRBV28	TRBJ1-6	CASSSGDSRFNIDF
14	TRBV7-2	TRBJ2-2	CASSLARNTGELFF
12	TRBV29-1	TRBJ2-5	CSALTSTETQYF
13	TRBV6-6	TRBJ1-5	CASSYAGSQPQHF
12	TRBV28	TRBJ2-7	CASSLGQYEQYF
15	TRBV5-6	TRBJ2-5	CASSLVAGGQGTQYF
14	TRBV6-1	TRBJ1-1	CASSFLGLNTEAFF
13	TRBV7-6	TRBJ2-3	CASSTRTVNTQYF
11	TRBV4-2	TRBJ1-2	CATSANYGYTF
13	TRBV18	TRBJ2-3	CASSVTSTDTQYF
15	TRBV18	TRBJ2-6	CASSPGTSGANVLTF
13	TRBV6-9	TRBJ1-1	CASSYGASPEAFF
16	TRBV4-3	TRBJ2-2	CASSQPAGGNTGELFF